What follows are 12 T cell receptor beta chains derived from one specimen sequenced in a study of T cells after yellow fever vaccination. MiXCR, applied by TCRdb to the 5' RACE reads, yields one record per CDR3 protein. The sample carries 150,000 to 200,000 distinct CDR3 sequences, 6% to 7.5% recorded once. The source was CD4+ T cells sorted from PBMCs, collected less than 6 days after the first yellow fever vaccination. These receptors came from a man between 18 and 35 years old who received the YFV17D yellow fever vaccine.

This clonotype was detected many times. The genes are TRBV7-2 and TRBJ1-1, with unresolved D. Germline V gives CDR1 SGHTA, CDR2 FQGNSA. The V end lost 1 base, the J end lost 1 base, and 7 bases lay between the germline ends. This CDR3 has 14 amino acids. The chain's CDR3 is CASSLGGANTEAFF. CDR3 in DNA: TGTGCCAGCAGCTTAGGGGGAGCGAACACTGAAGCTTTCTTT.

This chain uses TRBV7-9 with TRBJ1-2; D gene unclear. Germline V gives CDR1 SEHNR, CDR2 FQNEAQ (reference sequence). The CDR3 totals 11 residues. Trimming removed 5 bases at V and 8 bases at J, with 9 bases between. This chain's CDR3 is CASSELVGYTF. The CDR3 DNA sequence: TGTGCCAGCAGCGAGCTGGTCGGCTACACCTTC.

This clonotype was seen many times. The CDR3 reads CASRTGLAGKQYV. CDR3 coding DNA: TGTGCCAGCAGAACGGGACTAGCGGGGAAGCAGTACGTC. The chain links TRBV6-5 to TRBJ2-7; 13 nucleotides agree with TRBD2. Germline V CDR1 and CDR2: MNHEY, SVGAGI. The trim removed 6 bases at V and 8 bases at J, leaving 4 bases unmatched. This CDR3 contains 13 residues.

The gene calls are TRBV24-1 and TRBJ2-3; tentative D call: TRBD1 (5 bases). Per germline, CDR1 KGHDR and CDR2 SFDVKD. With 1 base removed from V and 4 bases from J, the gap between germline ends came to 14 bases. The CDR3 consists of 16 residues. The CDR3 reads CATSDFRVGAADTQYF. DNA for the CDR3: TGTGCCACCAGTGATTTCAGGGTAGGAGCAGCAGATACGCAGTATTTT.

Regarding this clonotype: A clone one base away is much larger, so this may be a read error. The rearrangement joins TRBV5-1 to TRBJ2-3; D possibly corresponds to TRBD2 (5 bases). Trimming took off 3 bases at V and 6 bases at J, with 8 bases between the two ends. Germline CDR1 is SGHRS and CDR2 is YFSETQ. There are 12 residues in the CDR3. The CDR3 DNA follows: TGCGCCAGCAGCTACCAGCGGGATACGCAGTATTTT. This gives the protein CASSYQRDTQYF.

The rearrangement links TRBV6-5 to TRBJ2-6; D uncertain. The CDR3 spans 15 residues. The germline gives CDR1 MNHEY, CDR2 SVGAGI. V dropped 2 bases and J dropped 1 base, with 6 bases sitting between them. The CDR3 nucleotides are TGTGCCAGCAGTTACCAAATGTCTGGGGCCAACGTCCTGACTTTC. Amino acid sequence: CASSYQMSGANVLTF.

This clonotype has only a few counts. CDR3 nucleotide sequence: TGTGCCAGCTCACCAAGGGAACCTGGTTACGAGCAGTACGTC. This gives the protein CASSPREPGYEQYV. The genes are TRBV18 and TRBJ2-7; D unclear. CDR3 size: 14 residues. V was shortened by 2 bases and J by 4 bases, with 12 bases between the two germline ends. CDR1 and CDR2 from the germline V gene are KGHSH and LQKENI.

V usage is TRBV20-1 and J usage is TRBJ2-7; 7 positions match TRBD1. The CDR3 contains 14 residues. The germline CDR1 and CDR2 sequences are DFQATT and SNEGSKA (reference sequence). In DNA form, the CDR3 reads TGCAGTGCTAGGACAGGGACAAATGCCTACGAGAAGTACGTC. It is translated as CSARTGTNAYEKYV.

On this clonotype: Since a much larger clone is just one base distant, this may be a read error. V is TRBV15 and J is TRBJ2-5, with 7 nucleotides matching TRBD1. The trim removed 3 bases at V and 5 bases at J, leaving 6 bases unmatched. CDR1 is LNHNV, CDR2 YYDKDF, per germline (reference sequence). The length of the CDR3 is 14 residues. CDR3: CATSRADRRETQYF. The CDR3 nucleotides read TGTGCCACCAGCAGGGCGGACAGGCGGGAGACCCAGTACTTC. The variable domain in full, with the rest retrieved from reference TRBV15 and TRBJ2-5, is DAMVIQNPRYQVTQFGKPVTLSCSQTLNHNVMYWYQQKSSQAPKLLFHYYDKDFNNEADTPDNFQSRRPNTSFCFLDIRSPGLGDTAMYLCATSRADRRETQYFGPGTRLLVL.

This clonotype was observed many times. The gene calls are TRBV7-8 and TRBJ2-3; D may be TRBD1 or TRBD2 (6 bases each). Trimming took off 0 bases at V and 6 bases at J, with 13 bases between the two ends. CDR3 length equals 15 residues. Germline CDR1 reads SGHVS; CDR2 reads FQNEAQ. The CDR3 DNA reads TGTGCCAGCAGCTTAGCCAAGGGGGGACGCGATACGCAGTATTTT. Protein product: CASSLAKGGRDTQYF.

In its sample, this clonotype was seen many times. The chain recombines TRBV7-9 with TRBJ1-1; TRBD1 is a possible D gene (5 bases). The germline V gene has CDR1 SEHNR and CDR2 FQNEAQ (reference sequence). Trimming took off 1 base at V and 0 bases at J, with 9 bases between the two ends. The CDR3 is 15 residues long. In DNA form, the CDR3 reads TGTGCCAGCAGCTTAGAGGGGACCATGAACACTGAAGCTTTCTTT. Its protein product is CASSLEGTMNTEAFF.

The V gene is TRBV12-3 or TRBV12-4, the J gene TRBJ1-1; perhaps TRBD1 as D (5 bases). Trimming removed 4 bases at V and 1 base at J, with 10 bases between. CDR3 length equals 14 residues. The CDR3 coding sequence is TGTGCCAGCAGTTATTGGACAAAGAACACTGAAGCTTTCTTT. Amino acids: CASSYWTKNTEAFF.